This T cell receptor (beta chain) was recorded in a study of CD8 T cells in ankylosing spondylitis. Findings and caveats of the study: Those disease-linked clones were CD8+; they were also relatively rare in peripheral blood. For ankylosing spondylitis blood, a TCR beta motif of 7 or 8 highly homologous variants appeared characteristic.

The germline V gene encodes CDR1 SGHTA and CDR2 FQGNSA. The CDR3 spans 16 residues. Trimming at V came to 3 bases and at J to 4 bases, leaving 5 bases not matched to a gene. TCRdb reprocessed the 5' RACE reads via MiXCR and lists one record per CDR3 protein. The data contain roughly 350,000 distinct CDR3 sequences, 8% of them singletons. This clonotype showed up just a few times. Its antigen remains unidentified. The specimen was blood, either unsorted or a sorted T cell fraction (not recorded which). The clonotype was recovered from a male donor with ankylosing spondylitis. The V call is TRBV7-2, the J call TRBJ2-3; TRBD2 aligns across 12 bases. CDR3 nucleotide sequence: TGTGCCAGCAGCTTTCTAGCGGGAGGGCGGGCAGATACGCAGTATTTT. Its protein is CASSFLAGGRADTQYF.